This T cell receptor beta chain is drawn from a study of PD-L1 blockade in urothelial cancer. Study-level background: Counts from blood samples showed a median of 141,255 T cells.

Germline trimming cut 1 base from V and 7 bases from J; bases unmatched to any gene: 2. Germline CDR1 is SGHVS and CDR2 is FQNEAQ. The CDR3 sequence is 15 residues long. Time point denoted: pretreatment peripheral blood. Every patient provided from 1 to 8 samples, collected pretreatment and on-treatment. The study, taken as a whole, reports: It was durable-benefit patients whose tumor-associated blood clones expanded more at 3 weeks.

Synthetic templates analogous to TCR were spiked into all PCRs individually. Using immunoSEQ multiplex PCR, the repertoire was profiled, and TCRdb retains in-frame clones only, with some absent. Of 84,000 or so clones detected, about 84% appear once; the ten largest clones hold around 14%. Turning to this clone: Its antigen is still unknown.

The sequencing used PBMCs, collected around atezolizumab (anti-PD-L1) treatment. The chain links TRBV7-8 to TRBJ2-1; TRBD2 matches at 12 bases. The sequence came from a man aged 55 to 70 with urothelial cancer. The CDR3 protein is CASSLELAGGNEQFF. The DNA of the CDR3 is TGTGCCAGCAGCTTAGAACTAGCGGGAGGAAATGAGCAGTTCTTC.